This TCR beta chain came from a study of blood T cell repertoires in COVID-19. The repertoire was sequenced with immunoSEQ multiplex PCR; TCRdb's copy has only in-frame clones and lacks some. The sample has about 170,000 clones; around four fifths are singletons. The CDR3 runs 12 residues. Trimming removed 4 bases from V and 6 bases from J, with 7 bases in between. In germline, CDR1 is MDHEN, CDR2 SYDVKM. The sample was peripheral blood. The gene calls are TRBV28 and TRBJ2-1, with D perhaps TRBD1 (5 bases). The receptor was derived from a woman aged 70-85 years with COVID-19, enrolled during active disease. The CDR3, as DNA: TGTGCCAGCAGTTCCAGGGCCAATGAGCAGTTCTTC. This sequence encodes CASSSRANEQFF.